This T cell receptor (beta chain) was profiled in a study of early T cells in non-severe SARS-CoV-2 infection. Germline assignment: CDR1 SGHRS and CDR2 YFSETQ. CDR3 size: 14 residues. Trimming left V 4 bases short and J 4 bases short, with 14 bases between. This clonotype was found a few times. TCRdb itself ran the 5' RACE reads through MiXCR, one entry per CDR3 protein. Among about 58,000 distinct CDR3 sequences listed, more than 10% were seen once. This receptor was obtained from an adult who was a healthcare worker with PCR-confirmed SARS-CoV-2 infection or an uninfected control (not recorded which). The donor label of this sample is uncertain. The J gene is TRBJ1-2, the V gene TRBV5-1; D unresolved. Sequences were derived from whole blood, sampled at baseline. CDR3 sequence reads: CASSPPGRVYGYTF. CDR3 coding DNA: TGCGCCAGCAGCCCCCCAGGACGGGTCTATGGCTACACCTTC.